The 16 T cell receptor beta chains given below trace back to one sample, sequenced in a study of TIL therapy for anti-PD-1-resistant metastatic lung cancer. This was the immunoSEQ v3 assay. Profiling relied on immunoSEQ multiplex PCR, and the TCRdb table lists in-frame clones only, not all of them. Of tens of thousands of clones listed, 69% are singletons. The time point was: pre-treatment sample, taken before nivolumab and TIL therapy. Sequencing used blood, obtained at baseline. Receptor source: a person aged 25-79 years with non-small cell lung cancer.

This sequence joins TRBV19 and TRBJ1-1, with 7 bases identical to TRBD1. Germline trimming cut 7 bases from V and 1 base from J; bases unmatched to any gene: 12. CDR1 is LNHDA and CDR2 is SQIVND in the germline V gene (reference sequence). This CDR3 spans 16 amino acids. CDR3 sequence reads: CASKLQPGQKNTEAFF. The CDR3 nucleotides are TGTGCCAGTAAACTACAACCGGGACAGAAGAACACTGAAGCTTTCTTT.

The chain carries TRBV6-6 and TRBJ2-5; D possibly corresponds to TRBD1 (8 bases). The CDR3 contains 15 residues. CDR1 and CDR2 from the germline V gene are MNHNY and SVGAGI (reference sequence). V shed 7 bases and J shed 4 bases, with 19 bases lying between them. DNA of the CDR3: TGTGCCAGCACCCACAGGGGGGGGGCCCCAGAGACCCAGTACTTC. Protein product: CASTHRGGAPETQYF.

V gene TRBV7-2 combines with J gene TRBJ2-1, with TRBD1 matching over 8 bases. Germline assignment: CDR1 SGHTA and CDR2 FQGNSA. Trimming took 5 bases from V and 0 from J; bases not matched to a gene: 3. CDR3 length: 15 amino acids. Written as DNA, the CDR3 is TGTGCCAGCAGCCAACAGGGGGGCTCCTACAATGAGCAGTTCTTC. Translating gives CASSQQGGSYNEQFF.

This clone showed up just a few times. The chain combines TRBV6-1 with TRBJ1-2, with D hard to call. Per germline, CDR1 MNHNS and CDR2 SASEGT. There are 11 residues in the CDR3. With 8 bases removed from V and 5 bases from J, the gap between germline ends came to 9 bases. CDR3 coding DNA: TGTGCCAGCGGCATGGGTTATGGCTACACCTTC. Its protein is CASGMGYGYTF.

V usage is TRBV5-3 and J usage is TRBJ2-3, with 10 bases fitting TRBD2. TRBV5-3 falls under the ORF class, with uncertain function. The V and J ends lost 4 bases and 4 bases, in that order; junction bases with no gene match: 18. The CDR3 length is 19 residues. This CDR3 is CARSVTTSGVTEVSDTQYF. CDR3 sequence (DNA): TGTGCCAGAAGCGTAACAACTAGCGGGGTAACCGAGGTATCAGATACGCAGTATTTT.

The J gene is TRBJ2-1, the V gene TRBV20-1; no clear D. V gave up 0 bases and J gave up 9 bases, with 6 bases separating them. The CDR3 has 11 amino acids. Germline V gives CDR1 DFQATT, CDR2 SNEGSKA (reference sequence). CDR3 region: CSARDNLEQFF. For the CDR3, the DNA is TGCAGTGCTAGAGACAACCTTGAGCAGTTCTTC.

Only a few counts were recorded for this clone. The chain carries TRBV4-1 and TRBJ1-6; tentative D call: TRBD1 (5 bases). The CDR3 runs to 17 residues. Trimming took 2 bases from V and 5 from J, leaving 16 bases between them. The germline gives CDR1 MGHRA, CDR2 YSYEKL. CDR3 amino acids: CASSQSAGTLNNSPLHF. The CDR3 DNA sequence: TGCGCCAGCAGCCAATCGGCAGGGACCTTAAATAATTCACCCCTCCACTTT.

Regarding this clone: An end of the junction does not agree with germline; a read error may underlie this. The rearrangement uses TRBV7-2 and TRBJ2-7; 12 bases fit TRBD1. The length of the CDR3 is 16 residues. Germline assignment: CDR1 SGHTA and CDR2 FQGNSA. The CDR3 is CASTLRGTGGRREQYF. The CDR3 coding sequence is TGTGCCAGCACCTTAAGAGGGACAGGGGGCCGGAGGGAGCAGTACTTC.

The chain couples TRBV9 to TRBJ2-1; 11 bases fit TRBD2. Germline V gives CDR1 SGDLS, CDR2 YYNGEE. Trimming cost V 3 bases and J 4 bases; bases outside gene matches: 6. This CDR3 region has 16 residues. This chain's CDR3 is CASSAKTSGSYNEQFF. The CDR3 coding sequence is TGTGCCAGCAGCGCGAAAACTAGCGGGAGTTACAATGAGCAGTTCTTC.

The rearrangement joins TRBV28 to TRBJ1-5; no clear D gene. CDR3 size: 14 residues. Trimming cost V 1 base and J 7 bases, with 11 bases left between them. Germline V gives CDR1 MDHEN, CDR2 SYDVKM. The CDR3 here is CASSLFGEGQPQHF. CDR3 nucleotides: TGTGCCAGCAGTTTATTTGGGGAGGGACAGCCCCAGCATTTT.

CDR3 nucleotide sequence: TGTGCCAGCAGCTTTGTGCGGGAGGCCTACGAGCAGTACTTC. It yields the protein CASSFVREAYEQYF. The chain uses TRBV7-2 and TRBJ2-7; 8 bases are shared with TRBD2. With 3 bases clipped from V and 2 bases from J, the junction kept 3 bases outside the gene matches. Germline loops: CDR1 SGHTA, CDR2 FQGNSA. This CDR3 is 14 amino acids long. Combining the CDR3 with reference TRBV7-2 and TRBJ2-7 gives the whole variable domain GAGVSQSPSNKVTEKGKDVELRCDPISGHTALYWYRQSLGQGLEFLIYFQGNSAPDKSGLPSDRFSAERTGGSVSTLTIQRTQQEDSAVYLCASSFVREAYEQYFGPGTRLTVT.

The CDR3: CASSFTGATEAFF. In nucleotides, the CDR3 is TGTGCCAGCAGTTTCACAGGGGCCACTGAAGCTTTCTTT. This chain joins TRBV6-5 and TRBJ1-1, with 7 bases aligning to TRBD1. This CDR3 is built from 13 residues. Germline CDR1 is MNHEY and CDR2 is SVGAGI. Unmatched junction bases numbered 3, after V lost 4 bases and J lost 4 bases.

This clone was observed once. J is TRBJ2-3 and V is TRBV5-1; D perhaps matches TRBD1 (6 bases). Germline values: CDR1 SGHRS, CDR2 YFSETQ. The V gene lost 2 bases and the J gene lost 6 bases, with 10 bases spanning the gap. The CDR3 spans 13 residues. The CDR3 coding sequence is TGCGCCAGCAGCTTCGTTAGGGGGGATACGCAGTATTTT. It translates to CASSFVRGDTQYF.

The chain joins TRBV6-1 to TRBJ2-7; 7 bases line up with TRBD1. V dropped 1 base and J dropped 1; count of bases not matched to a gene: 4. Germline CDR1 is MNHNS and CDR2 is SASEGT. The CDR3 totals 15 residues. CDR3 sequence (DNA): TGTGCCAGCAGTGAAGTGGGGACAGTTTCCTACGAGCAGTACTTC. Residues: CASSEVGTVSYEQYF.

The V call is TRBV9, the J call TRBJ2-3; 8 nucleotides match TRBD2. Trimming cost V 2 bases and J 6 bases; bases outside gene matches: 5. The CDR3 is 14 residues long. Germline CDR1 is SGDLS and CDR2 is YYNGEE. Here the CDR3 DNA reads TGTGCCAGCAGCGTGGGACTAGGGTCCGATACGCAGTATTTT. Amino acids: CASSVGLGSDTQYF. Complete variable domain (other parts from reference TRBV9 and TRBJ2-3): DSGVTQTPKHLITATGQRVTLRCSPRSGDLSVYWYQQSLDQGLQFLIQYYNGEERAKGNILERFSAQQFPDLHSELNLSSLELGDSALYFCASSVGLGSDTQYFGPGTRLTVL.

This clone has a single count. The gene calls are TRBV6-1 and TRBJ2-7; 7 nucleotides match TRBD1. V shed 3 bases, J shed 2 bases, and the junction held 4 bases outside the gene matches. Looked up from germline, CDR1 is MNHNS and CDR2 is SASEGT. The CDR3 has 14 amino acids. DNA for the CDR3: TGTGCCAGCAGTGAGGACAGGCCCACCTACGAGCAGTACTTC. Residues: CASSEDRPTYEQYF.